Reported below is one T cell receptor (beta chain). Its antigen remains unknown. Whole-blood total RNA was extracted without T cell sorting. No DNA is given; TCRdb re-called the 5' RACE reads and lists each CDR3 protein once. This table lists more than 110,000 distinct CDR3 sequences. This sample was taken from a study of monozygotic twins with inflammatory bowel disease. General observations from the study: It was in IBD patients that TCRbeta diversity (inverse Simpson) was lower than in healthy co-twins.

Germline V lookup: CDR1 KGHDR, CDR2 SFDVKD. The CDR3 covers 13 residues. The sequenced sample was blood. The V call is TRBV24-1, the J call TRBJ1-5; TCRdb calls TRBD1, which cannot be checked without DNA. This receptor was identified in a human donor with ulcerative colitis or Crohn's disease, or a healthy co-twin of an affected twin (not recorded which). Here the CDR3 reads CATSDSGSQPQHF.